This TCR beta chain comes out of a study of circulating tumor DNA in untreated peripheral T-cell lymphoma. General study results and limits: Baseline tissues yielded 86% and baseline serum 65% to 75% tumor-specific clonotype detection.

V lost 6 bases and J lost 3, with 11 bases in between. This CDR3 spans 12 amino acids. Germline CDR1 SQVTM, CDR2 ANQGSEA. Sequencing used immunoSEQ multiplex PCR; TCRdb keeps in-frame clones, though not all of them. There are roughly 2,000 clones in the sample; 70% to 90% occur only once, and approximately 70% lies in the top ten. Of note for this clone: Its antigen remains unknown.

The tumor tissue sample was taken at baseline before any treatment. This chain uses TRBV29-1 with TRBJ1-2; D perhaps matches TRBD1 (5 bases). Sample: tumor tissue. This TCR was sampled from a human donor with peripheral T-cell lymphoma. CDR3 sequence (DNA): TGCAGCGTGAGGGACGGGCACTATGGCTACACCTTC. Translated: CSVRDGHYGYTF.